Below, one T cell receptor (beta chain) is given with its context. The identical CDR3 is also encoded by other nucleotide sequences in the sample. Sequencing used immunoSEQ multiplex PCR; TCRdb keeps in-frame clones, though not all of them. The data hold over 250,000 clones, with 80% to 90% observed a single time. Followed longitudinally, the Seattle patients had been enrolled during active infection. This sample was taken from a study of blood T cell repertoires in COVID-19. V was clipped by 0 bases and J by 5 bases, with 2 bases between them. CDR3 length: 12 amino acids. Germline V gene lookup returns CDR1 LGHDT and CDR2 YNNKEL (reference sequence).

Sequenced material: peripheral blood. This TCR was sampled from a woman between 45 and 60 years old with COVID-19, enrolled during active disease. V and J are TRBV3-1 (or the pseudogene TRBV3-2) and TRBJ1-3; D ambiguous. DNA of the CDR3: TGTGCCAGCAGCCAAGACAGAAACACCATATATTTT. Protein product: CASSQDRNTIYF.